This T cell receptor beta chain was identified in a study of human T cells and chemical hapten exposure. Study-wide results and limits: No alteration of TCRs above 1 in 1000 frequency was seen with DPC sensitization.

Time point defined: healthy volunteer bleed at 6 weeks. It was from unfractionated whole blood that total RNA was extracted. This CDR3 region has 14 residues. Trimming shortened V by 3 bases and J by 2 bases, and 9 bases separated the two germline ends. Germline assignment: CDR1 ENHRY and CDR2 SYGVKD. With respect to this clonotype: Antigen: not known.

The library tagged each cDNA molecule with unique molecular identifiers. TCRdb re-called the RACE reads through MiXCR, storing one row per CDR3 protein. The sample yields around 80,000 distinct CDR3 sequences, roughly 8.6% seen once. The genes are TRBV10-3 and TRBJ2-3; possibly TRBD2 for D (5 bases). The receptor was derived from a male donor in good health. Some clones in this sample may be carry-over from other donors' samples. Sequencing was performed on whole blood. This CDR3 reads CAISDGGITDTQYF. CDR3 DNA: TGTGCCATCAGTGATGGAGGAATCACAGATACGCAGTATTTT.